This T cell receptor (beta chain) was recovered during a study of blood T cell repertoires in COVID-19 (dated by TCRdb to 2018 to 2020). Concerning the study at large: Samples covering the acute and convalescent phases of COVID-19 were provided by collaborators in the United States, Italy and Spain. The material from the prospective study consisted of cDNA or gDNA derived from T cells, B-cell-depleted T cells, or PBMCs. Subjects who had been exposed to COVID-19, were actively infected with it, or had recovered from it provided the deeply sampled blood TCRbeta repertoires that made up the dataset. The repertoires were made available in a free public database intended to serve as a resource for research on the immune response to SARS-CoV-2. The samples were drawn from the first 160 participants of the ongoing ImmuneRACE study and from 1,254 subjects provided by 6 global collaborators. Nearly every sample came with metadata listing a de-identified subject ID, COVID-19 status, age in years and sex. HLA class I and class II types, where available, came from metadata supplied by the sample provider rather than from assay-based typing.

Participants in the prospective study were aged about 18 to 95 years, lived in 20 to 25 United States geographic areas, and enrolled through a virtual design. To assign participants to cohorts, the prospective study relied on clinical history that participants themselves reported in a screening survey and a study questionnaire. Exposed participants were defined as having been in contact with someone with a PCR-confirmed or clinician-diagnosed COVID-19 case within 2 weeks of study entry. In the prospective study, whole blood, serum and a nasopharyngeal or oropharyngeal swab were collected from each participant by mobile phlebotomists. Over a roughly 2-month period, participants in the prospective study had the option of providing additional blood draws and questionnaires. Prospective study blood samples were shipped either frozen or at room temperature before DNA extraction. The immunoSEQ Assay, a bias-controlled multiplex PCR, was used to amplify TCRbeta CDR3 regions from genomic DNA. The study's own analysis went as follows. Nucleated cell counts per sample were estimated from amplification of reference gene primers within the assay. To quantify the absolute abundance of each unique TCRbeta CDR3 rearrangement, sequence reads were collapsed and filtered. For each sample, productive Simpson clonality was calculated by taking the square root of Simpson's diversity index across productive rearrangements. TCRdb retrieved this table from immuneACCESS and kept in-frame rearrangements only. Not all clones are present; in checked studies, unresolved V genes account for under half, and no reason is known for the remainder. Clone size and the V and J calls come from that table; the DNA yielded D and trimming. This sample is represented by 150,000 to 200,000 clones; 84% of them were singletons. Jointly, the top ten make up 3% to 3.5% of the sample.

V and J are truncated by 0 bases and 5 bases respectively, leaving an intervening sequence of 11 bases. The cysteine opens and the phenylalanine closes a CDR3 of 14 amino acids. Solely the CDR3 DNA is kept, with 42 bases framed from the first base. The germline V gene (reference sequence) sets CDR1 to SGHNT and CDR2 to YYREEE. A note on this clone: This clone's antigen is unknown. Per-base qualities were not stored, and no clone one base away is much larger.

What the work shows at the level of the full study, not this receptor alone: How much clinical and demographic metadata was included differed by source and by participant, and the metadata was provided uncurated.

What was sequenced was PBMCs or T cells enriched from blood (not recorded which). This sequence uses TRBV5-4 and TRBJ1-1; a confident D gene designation cannot be given. The TCR sequence derives from a woman aged 25 to 39 who had been exposed to COVID-19. The CDR3 loop reads CASSLGRVSTEAFF. The sequenced DNA: TGTGCCAGCAGCTTGGGGCGGGTTTCAACTGAAGCTTTCTTT.